This TCR beta chain was recovered during a study of T-cell reconstitution after alpha-beta-depleted transplantation in children. This sample's TCRbeta library carried unique molecular identifier barcodes. TCRdb fed the PCR reads into MiXCR, producing one record per CDR3 protein. The profile shows around 250,000 distinct CDR3 sequences, 9.9% of them singletons. This clonotype was seen more than once but under ten times. The CDR3 extends over 14 amino acids. Looked up from germline, CDR1 is DFQATT and CDR2 is SNEGSKA (reference sequence). The germline V and J ends were trimmed by 6 bases and 2 bases, with 14 bases remaining between them.

This chain uses TRBV20-1 with TRBJ1-3, with no clear D. The sequence was obtained from a human donor who donated a stem cell graft to a child with SCID. The material sequenced was PBMCs from the stem cell graft donor, taken from the stem cell graft. Written as DNA, the CDR3 is TGCAGTGCAGCCTTAGGTCGAGCTGGAAACACCATATATTTT. Protein sequence: CSAALGRAGNTIYF.